The clone carrying this T cell receptor beta chain was recorded many times. The antigen remains undetermined. Treatment was busulfan-fludarabine conditioning, a marrow graft, and cyclophosphamide on days +3 and +4. Clones were sequenced by immunoSEQ multiplex PCR, and TCRdb holds only the in-frame ones, with some missing. This sample has about 5,400 clones, each found more than once. This entry comes from a study of T cells after posttransplantation cyclophosphamide. Study-wide points: Skin or GI-infiltrating T cells shared few TRB sequences with blood. Donor-recipient repertoire similarity was low at 1-2 months, rising over year one.

The CDR3 contains 15 residues. The germline V gene has CDR1 SNHLY and CDR2 FYNNEI. The germline V and J ends were trimmed by 7 bases and 10 bases, with 23 bases remaining between them. This chain links TRBV2 with TRBJ2-1, with D possibly being TRBD2 (7 bases). This clonotype was obtained from a female patient aged 30 to 40 who received an allogeneic stem cell transplant from an unrelated donor, was CMV-positive, and had acute and chronic GVHD. Some T cells may originate from the graft donor. This specimen was PBMCs, taken after allogeneic stem cell transplant with posttransplant cyclophosphamide. CDR3 nucleotide sequence: TGTGCCAGCAAGTATACTCTAGCGGAGGGGGAGGAGCAGTTCTTC. Translation gives CASKYTLAEGEEQFF.